This TCR beta chain was obtained from a study of shared clonotypes between healthy human individuals (dated by TCRdb to the early 2020s). Regarding the research as a whole: Three men and two women, aged 18 to 49 years, made up the cohort. For each donor, three plates each were used for CD4 naive and CD4 memory, two plates were used for CD8 naive, and one plate was used for CD8 memory. The study deeply sequenced blood TCR repertoires of roughly five healthy adults to estimate repertoire size and the extent of clonotype sharing between individuals. Libraries were prepared and TCR repertoires were sequenced by different laboratories using diverse techniques, in order to increase sequencing depth and limit assay-specific biases. Leukapheresis yielded between about 0.9 and 10 billion PBMCs per donor. Overall study results and their limits: Sharing across several donors was observed for around 5% of naive CD4, 3.5% of naive CD8, about 2.5% of memory CD4, and approximately 0.41% of memory CD8 clonotypes. Because the study included a small number of donors, the genetic and exposure-history diversity represented was limited. Sampling was limited to blood, and TCR repertoires in tissue likely differ from TCR repertoires in blood. Incomplete sequencing was indicated by rarefaction of sorted-subset datasets, despite the large sequencing depth. Clonotypes shared by all four sorted-subset donors showed higher generation probabilities than non-shared clonotypes. Pairwise subsampling indicated that sequencing depth was expected to affect the degree of clonotype sharing among donors. Naive subsets generally had larger estimated clonotype richness than memory subsets.

Healthy HIV-negative adults with no recently reported acute infections or vaccinations were included as donors. Every donor was a Caucasian adult living in Nashville, Tennessee, USA. CD4+ T cells were enriched through magnetic negative selection, after which naive cells were positively selected on CD45RA and the remaining negative fraction served as the memory subset. Blood was collected by leukapheresis, and PBMCs were isolated by Ficoll-Histopaque density gradient centrifugation and then cryopreserved in liquid nitrogen vapor phase. Purity and quantity of every magnetically sorted T cell population were checked by analytical flow cytometry. Genomic DNA was isolated from every sorted fraction and measured by UV absorbance on a Nanodrop 2000c. In the case of this clone: Its binding antigen is unknown. Within one base of it there is no much larger clone, and no base qualities were kept.

CDR1 and CDR2 were assigned from the germline V gene as ENHRY and SYGVKD. From cysteine to phenylalanine, the CDR3 is 14 amino acids long. Solely the CDR3 DNA is kept, with 42 bases framed from the first base. V lost 8 bases and J lost 7 bases; the stretch between them is 18 bases long. Using the deep immunoSEQ assay, TCR CDR3 regions were amplified from genomic DNA by multiplex PCR. Extracted genomic DNA from each cell subset was distributed evenly across all wells of several immunoSEQ 96-well plates, and each plate was treated as a replicate. For sorted subsets, 200 to 250 ng genomic DNA, equal to some 30,000 T cell genomes, was loaded into each replicate PCR. Purified libraries were measured with a Qubit 3.0 fluorometer, size-checked on a Bioanalyzer 2100, and measured again with the KAPA Library Quantification kit. Every immunoSEQ 96-well plate was sequenced on a dedicated single-read 150-cycle Illumina NextSeq 550 flow cell. As for the authors' bioinformatics: Because the immunoSEQ output held only junctional sequences and lacked quality scores, the filtering could not match the filtering applied to full-length reads. To assign V/J genes and CDR3, sequences were annotated using PyIR, a Python wrapper for IgBLAST v1.9, with IMGT germline references. Reads were filtered out if the reads had weak V/J assignments (E-value above 1e-6), no CDR3, stop codons, out-of-frame junctions, or ambiguous translated residues. V3J clonotypes were defined as sequences sharing an identical inferred V gene, J gene, and CDR3 amino acid sequence. The percentage overlap between two repertoires was calculated by dividing the number of shared unique clonotypes by the size of the smaller repertoire. Richness of each repertoire was evaluated using RTK rarefaction, the Chao1 estimator, and Recon v2.1 estimates of unobserved clonotypes. OLGA was used to compute generation probabilities for all TCRbeta clonotypes that the gDNA method yielded from four donors. TCRdb's version of the immuneACCESS table is confined to in-frame rearrangements and falls short of the full clone set. An unresolved V gene accounts for under half of the shortfall where checked; the remainder is of unknown origin. V and J calls and clone size are as listed in that table; D and trimming were resolved from the DNA. The sample contains millions of clones, 85% to 95% of them found a single time. Clones ranked in the top ten supply about 0.39% of the sample.

The sequence was collected from a man in his late teens or twenties in good health. Some clones in this sample may be carry-over from other donors' samples. This sequence uses TRBV10-3 and TRBJ2-1, and perhaps TRBD2 as D gene, on 6 matching bases. The sequenced sample consisted of naive CD4+ T cells from PBMCs. The meaning of the sample's cell subset or site label: CD45RA+ positively selected. The CDR3 loop reads CAIRDSNLENEQFF. The DNA sequence follows: TGTGCCATCCGGGACTCCAATTTAGAAAATGAGCAGTTCTTC.